The T cell receptor (beta chain) under discussion was sequenced for a study of cytomegalovirus exposure and HLA in healthy donors. Study-wide points: In an earlier analysis, in around 590 donors, most V segments appeared productive either ~87% or ~30% of the time. TRBV6-2, TRBV6-3 and some other V segments were excluded as indistinguishable. HLA alleles showed associations with approximately 15,000 TCR beta sequences in a later analysis, at a 0.05 false discovery rate.

From germline, CDR1 is SGHKS and CDR2 YYEKEE (reference sequence). The CDR3 is 16 amino acids. V lost 2 bases and J lost 2, with 16 bases in between. The study sampled nominally healthy donors, though unrecorded immune exposures were likely. The PCR used 60 Vbeta and 13 Jbeta primers. Clones were read by immunoSEQ multiplex PCR, and TCRdb kept only the in-frame ones, dropping some. Here the sample spans around 100,000 clones, around 79% being singletons. The sample holds a few counts of this clone. The antigen is unknown. Sequencing was performed on PBMCs. The chain employs TRBV5-5 and TRBJ2-5; D is perhaps TRBD1 (6 bases). This TCR was sampled from a middle-aged woman in good health and CMV-seropositive. CDR3 nucleotides: TGTGCCAGCAGCTTAGGCGCCCGGGACAAACAAGAGACCCAGTACTTC. Its protein is CASSLGARDKQETQYF.